This is a list of T cell receptor beta chains from one sample in a study of patients and donors after allogeneic stem cell transplantation. TCRdb re-called the RT-PCR reads with MiXCR, one entry per CDR3 protein. The sample shows 390,000 or so distinct CDR3 sequences, 16% of them seen only once. Sequenced input: blood, either unsorted or a sorted T cell fraction (not recorded which). These receptor sequences come from a human donor who was either an allogeneic HSCT recipient or a stem cell or donor lymphocyte infusion donor (not recorded which). It is not recorded whose cells these are; they may come from a transplant donor. CDR3s include the opening cysteine and the closing phenylalanine or tryptophan. A D gene is named only where the DNA matches it firmly. Not all rows give a size; the values are once, few, many and, for expanded clones, a class.

v_gene	j_gene	abundance	d_gene	CDR3nt	CDR3aa
TRBV7-9	TRBJ1-2	.	.	TGTGCCAGCAGCCTGAAGGACACCCCTTATGGCTACACCTTC	CASSLKDTPYGYTF
TRBV20-1	TRBJ1-5	few	.	TGCAGTGCGTTCCTCCACCCCCGCGGGTTTAGCAATCAGCCCCAGCATTTT	CSAFLHPRGFSNQPQHF
TRBV12-3/TRBV12-4	TRBJ1-6	few	TRBD1	TGTGCCAGCAGCGTAGGGACAGCACGTCCGATATCCCTCCACTTT	CASSVGTARPISLHF
TRBV19	TRBJ2-1	once	.	TGTGCCAGTAGTATCGGGGCGTACGGTGAGCAGTTCTTC	CASSIGAYGEQFF
TRBV20-1	TRBJ2-2	.	.	TGCAGTGCTAGAGTAACCTTGAACACCGGGGAGCTGTTTTTT	CSARVTLNTGELFF
TRBV5-1	TRBJ2-5	many	.	TGCGCCAGCAGCTTGTGGGAGACCCAGTACTTC	CASSLWETQYF
TRBV4-2	TRBJ2-7	few	TRBD2	TGTGCCAGCAGCCAAGCGCGACTAGCGGGAGGGGACGAGCAGTACTTC	CASSQARLAGGDEQYF
TRBV5-1	TRBJ1-3	few	.	TGCGCCAGCAGCTTGGAAGTGGGCTCTGGAAACACCATATATTTT	CASSLEVGSGNTIYF
TRBV11-1	TRBJ1-2	.	TRBD1	TGTGCCAGCAGTCTCCCAGAAGGGACAGGGCTTGATGGGTATGGCTACACCTTC	CASSLPEGTGLDGYGYTF
TRBV7-2	TRBJ1-6	few	.	TGTGCCAGCAGCTTAGTGAGGGTCCTCCACTTT	CASSLVRVLHF